This T cell receptor (beta chain) was identified in a study of cytotoxic CD8 clonotypes in ibrutinib-treated CLL. CDR3 length equals 15 residues. Trimming removed 1 base from V and 5 bases from J, with 9 bases in between. Germline V CDR1 and CDR2: MGHDK, SYGVNS. The assay was immunoSEQ multiplex PCR, and TCRdb's table has in-frame clones only and misses some. Of roughly 220,000 clones in the sample, about four fifths were seen once. The origin of this receptor is a human donor with chronic lymphocytic leukemia. V is TRBV25-1 and J is TRBJ1-6; D may be TRBD1 (6 bases). The specimen was PBMCs, collected after 12 months of ibrutinib treatment. This CDR3 is CASSEWGGHNSPLHF. CDR3 sequence (DNA): TGTGCCAGCAGTGAATGGGGGGGGCATAATTCACCCCTCCACTTT.